This TCR beta chain originates from a study of early T cells in non-severe SARS-CoV-2 infection. V was shortened by 8 bases and J by 5 bases, with 15 bases between the two germline ends. The CDR3 is 13 amino acids. Germline V gene lookup returns CDR1 MNHEY and CDR2 SMNVEV (reference sequence). General study points: Private and CD4 specificities were missed by VDJdb matching, skewed to anti-spike CD8.

To note about this clonotype: Its specificity is unknown.

From the 5' RACE reads, TCRdb called clonotypes with MiXCR, one entry per CDR3 protein. The sample consists of roughly 80,000 distinct CDR3 sequences, around 10% of them appearing once. The receptor was derived from an adult who was a healthcare worker with PCR-confirmed SARS-CoV-2 infection or an uninfected control (not recorded which). Sample: whole blood, taken at baseline. The chain uses TRBV27 and TRBJ1-1, with a possible D match to TRBD1 (5 bases). The CDR3 here is CASSPGGRTEAFF. In nucleotides, the CDR3 is TGTGCCAGCTCCCCCGGGGGGAGGACTGAAGCTTTCTTT.